Listed here are 9 T cell receptor beta chains from one sample, sequenced in a study of multiple sclerosis patients with progressive multifocal leukoencephalopathy (dated by TCRdb to about 2019). The sample's time point, from its label and the paper: before natalizumab initiation. The receptor library was made with the immunoSEQ multiplex PCR assay. TCRdb obtained this table from immuneACCESS and retained in-frame rearrangements with V and J assigned. These tables miss some clones; where compared with another copy, unresolved V genes account for less than half of the shortfall, and the remainder is unexplained. Present in this sample are under 40,000 clones, 92% of which were seen just once. The biggest ten clones account for less than 2% of the sample. Source material: PBMCs. The receptors stem from a man under 40 with multiple sclerosis.

This chain uses TRBV9 with TRBJ2-1; 8 positions match TRBD2. Germline-derived CDR1 and CDR2 are SGDLS and YYNGEE. The CDR3 totals 15 residues. V was clipped by 0 bases and J by 5 bases; unmatched bases: 4. CDR3 coding DNA: TGTGCCAGCAGCGTAGAGTGGCGGGAGGACAATGAGCAGTTCTTC. This gives the protein CASSVEWREDNEQFF. The full variable domain, its missing parts supplied by reference TRBV9 and TRBJ2-1, is DSGVTQTPKHLITATGQRVTLRCSPRSGDLSVYWYQQSLDQGLQFLIQYYNGEERAKGNILERFSAQQFPDLHSELNLSSLELGDSALYFCASSVEWREDNEQFFGPGTRLTVL.

V and J are TRBV30 and TRBJ2-7, with TRBD1 identical over 8 bases. Per the germline V gene, CDR1 is GTSNPN and CDR2 is SVGIG (reference sequence). This CDR3 contains 12 residues. Trimming cost V 4 bases and J 2 bases; bases outside gene matches: 1. In nucleotides, the CDR3 is TGTGCCTGGACAGGGGGCACCTACGAGCAGTACTTC. Encoded protein: CAWTGGTYEQYF.

V usage is TRBV5-8 and J usage is TRBJ1-5; unclear D gene. Trimming removed 2 bases at V and 10 bases at J, with 16 bases between. This CDR3 comprises 14 residues. The V gene's germline CDR1 is SGHTS and CDR2 YDEGEE. CDR3 in DNA: TGTGCCAGCAGCTTCGGCGACCGAGCCTTTCCCCAGCATTTT. Translating gives CASSFGDRAFPQHF.

The genes are TRBV29-1 and TRBJ1-1; TRBD1 might be the D (6 bases). With 5 bases removed from V and 0 bases from J, the gap between germline ends came to 10 bases. Germline V gene data show CDR1 as SQVTM and CDR2 as ANQGSEA. CDR3 length: 13 amino acids. CDR3 bases: TGCAGCGTTACCGGGGGGCTGAACACTGAAGCTTTCTTT. This encodes CSVTGGLNTEAFF.

Points on this clone: Other DNA sequences in this sample translate to the same CDR3. The chain carries TRBV27 and TRBJ2-7; possible D gene TRBD2, 5 bases. The germline V and J ends were trimmed by 2 bases and 0 bases, with 17 bases remaining between them. This CDR3 comprises 17 residues. CDR1 and CDR2 (germline): MNHEY, SMNVEV (reference sequence). The DNA of the CDR3 is TGTGCCAGCAGTTTAAGTTGGAAAGGACTGAGCTCCTACGAGCAGTACTTC. Translation: CASSLSWKGLSSYEQYF.

The rearrangement joins TRBV10-1 to TRBJ2-1; D gene uncertain. The germline V and J ends were trimmed by 8 bases and 4 bases, with 24 bases remaining between them. CDR1 and CDR2 (germline): WNHNN, SYGVQD (reference sequence). This CDR3 region has 17 residues. The CDR3: CASSSRVGRRSYNEQFF. Here the CDR3 DNA reads TGCGCCAGCTCCTCCCGGGTCGGGCGGCGGAGTTACAATGAGCAGTTCTTC.

The J gene is TRBJ2-7, the V gene TRBV2; the D is unclear. The CDR3 consists of 12 residues. In germline, CDR1 is SNHLY, CDR2 FYNNEI. Trimming pared 4 bases from V and 3 bases from J, leaving 7 bases between. In DNA, the CDR3 is TGTGCCAGCAGTGTGAGTAGCTACGAGCAGTACGTC. This translates into CASSVSSYEQYV.

The chain uses TRBV6-5 and TRBJ1-4, with D maybe TRBD1 (6 bases). Trimming removed 4 bases from V and 7 bases from J, with 10 bases in between. The germline V gene encodes CDR1 MNHEY and CDR2 SVGAGI. CDR3 length equals 13 residues. In DNA form, the CDR3 reads TGTGCCAGCAGTTTCCCGGGGGCTGAAAAACTGTTTTTT. Amino acid sequence: CASSFPGAEKLFF.

This rearrangement joins TRBV5-1 to TRBJ2-3, with no clear D. V was shortened by 1 base and J by 3 bases, with 15 bases between the two germline ends. Germline V gives CDR1 SGHRS, CDR2 YFSETQ. The CDR3 length is 16 residues. CDR3 sequence reads: CASSLWVARKTDTQYF. The DNA of the CDR3 is TGCGCCAGCAGCTTGTGGGTTGCTAGAAAAACAGATACGCAGTATTTT.